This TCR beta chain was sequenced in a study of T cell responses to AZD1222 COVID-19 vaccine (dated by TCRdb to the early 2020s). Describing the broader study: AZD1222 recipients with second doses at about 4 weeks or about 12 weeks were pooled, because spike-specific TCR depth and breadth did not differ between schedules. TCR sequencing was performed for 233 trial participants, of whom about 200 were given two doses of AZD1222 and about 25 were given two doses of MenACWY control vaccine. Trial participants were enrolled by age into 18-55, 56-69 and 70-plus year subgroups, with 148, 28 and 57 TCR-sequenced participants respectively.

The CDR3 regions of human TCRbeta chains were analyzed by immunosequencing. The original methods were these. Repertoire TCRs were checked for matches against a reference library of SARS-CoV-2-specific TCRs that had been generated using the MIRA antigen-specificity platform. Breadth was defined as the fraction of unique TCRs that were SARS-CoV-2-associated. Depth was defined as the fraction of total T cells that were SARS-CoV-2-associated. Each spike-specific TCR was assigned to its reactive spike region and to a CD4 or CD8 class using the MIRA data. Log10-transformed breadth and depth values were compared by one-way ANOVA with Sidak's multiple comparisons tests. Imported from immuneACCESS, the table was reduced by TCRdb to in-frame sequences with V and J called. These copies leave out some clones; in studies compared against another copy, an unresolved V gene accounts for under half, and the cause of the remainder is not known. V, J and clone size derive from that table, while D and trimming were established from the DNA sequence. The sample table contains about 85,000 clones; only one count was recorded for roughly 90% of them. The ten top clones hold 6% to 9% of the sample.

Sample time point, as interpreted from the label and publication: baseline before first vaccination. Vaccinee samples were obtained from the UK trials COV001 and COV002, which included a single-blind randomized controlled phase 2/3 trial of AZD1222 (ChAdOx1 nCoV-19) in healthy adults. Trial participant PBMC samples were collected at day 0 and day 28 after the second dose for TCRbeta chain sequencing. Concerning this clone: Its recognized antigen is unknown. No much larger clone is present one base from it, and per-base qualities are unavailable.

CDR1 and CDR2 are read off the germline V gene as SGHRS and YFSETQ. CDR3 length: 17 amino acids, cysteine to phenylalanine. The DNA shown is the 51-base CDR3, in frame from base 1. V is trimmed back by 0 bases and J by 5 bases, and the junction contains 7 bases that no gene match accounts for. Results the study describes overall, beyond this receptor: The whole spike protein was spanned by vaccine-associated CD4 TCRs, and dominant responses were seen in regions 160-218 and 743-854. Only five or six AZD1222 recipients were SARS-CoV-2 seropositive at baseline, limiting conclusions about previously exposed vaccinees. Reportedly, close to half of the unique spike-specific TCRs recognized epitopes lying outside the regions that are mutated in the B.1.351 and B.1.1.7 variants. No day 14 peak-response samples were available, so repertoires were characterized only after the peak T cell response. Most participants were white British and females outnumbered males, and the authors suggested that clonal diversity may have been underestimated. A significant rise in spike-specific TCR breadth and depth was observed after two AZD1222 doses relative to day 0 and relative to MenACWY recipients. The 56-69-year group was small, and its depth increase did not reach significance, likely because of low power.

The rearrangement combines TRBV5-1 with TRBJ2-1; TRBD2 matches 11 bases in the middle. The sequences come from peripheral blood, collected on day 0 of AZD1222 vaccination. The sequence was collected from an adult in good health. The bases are TGCGCCAGCAGCTTGGAGGCTAGCGGGAGGAGGGACAATGAGCAGTTCTTC. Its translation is CASSLEASGRRDNEQFF.